This T cell receptor (beta chain) stems from a study of blood T cells in healthy people across ages. Study at large: Template-switching capture recovered about one barcoded beta molecule per two T cells.

Comments on this clonotype: Its antigen is still unknown.

Germline-derived CDR1 and CDR2 are LGHDT and YNNKEL (reference sequence). The CDR3 loop spans 15 amino acids. Points from the study as a whole: Higher diversity and more naive CD4+ cells were features of long-lived donors, compared to aged donors. Observed TCR beta diversity per million T cells went down as age went up. This fall followed a roughly linear course with age. Estimates drawn from one million T cells were deemed to understate diversity.

A second roughly 6 to 11 cycle PCR used barcoded and J-beta primers. In TCRdb, the 5' RACE reads were re-called with MiXCR into one record per CDR3 protein. Of 1,500,000 or so distinct CDR3 sequences listed, under 55% are singletons. Sequenced material: blood. This TCR was sampled from a young woman in good health. This chain links TRBV3-1 with TRBJ2-7; TRBD2 aligns across 10 bases. The J call is in doubt because the DNA end fits TRBJ2-5 better. Written as DNA, the CDR3 is TGTGCCAGCAGCCATGCTAGCGGGAGTGGGGAGACCCAGTACTTC. It encodes CASSHASGSGETQYF.